The present entry profiles one T cell receptor beta chain with its context. Its antigen is as yet unknown. The CDR3 has 15 residues. Germline CDR1 and CDR2: SSHAT and FNYEAQ (reference sequence). Drawing of peripheral blood yielded 8.5 to 10 milliliters from each donor. The data belong to a study of blood T cells in healthy people across ages. Study observations and caveats: The fall in TCR beta diversity per million T cells was roughly linear with age. Long-lived and aged donors differed, with more naive CD4+ cells and higher diversity in the long-lived. Researchers report that TCR beta diversity correlated strongly with naive T cell percentage.

The use of a sample-barcoded 5' primer and a J-beta primer mix characterized a second PCR of roughly 6 to 12 cycles. A single record per CDR3 protein comes from TCRdb applying MiXCR to the 5' RACE reads. The sample lists some 790,000 distinct CDR3 sequences; more than 25% were seen once. The material sequenced was blood. This chain connects TRBV7-7 to TRBJ2-5; TRBD1 aligns across 8 bases. The J call may be incorrect, as the DNA end agrees better with TRBJ2-7. The source of this sequence is a woman at least 80 years old in good health. CDR3 DNA sequence: TGTGCTGGCAGCCCAATCGTCGGACAGGGCCACGAGCAGTACTTC. Protein sequence: CAGSPIVGQGHEQYF.